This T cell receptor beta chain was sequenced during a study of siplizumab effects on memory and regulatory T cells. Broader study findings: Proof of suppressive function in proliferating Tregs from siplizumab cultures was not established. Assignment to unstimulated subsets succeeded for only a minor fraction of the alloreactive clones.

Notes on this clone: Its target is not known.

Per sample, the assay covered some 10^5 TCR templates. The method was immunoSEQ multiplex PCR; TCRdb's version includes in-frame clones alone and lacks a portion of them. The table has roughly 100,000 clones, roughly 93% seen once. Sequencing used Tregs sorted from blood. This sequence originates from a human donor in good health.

CDR3 amino acids: CASSGHRGYGYTF. CDR3 sequence (DNA): TGCGCCAGCAGTGGTCACAGGGGTTATGGCTACACCTTC. The chain combines TRBV10-2 with TRBJ1-2; TRBD1 agrees at 7 bases. The germline V gene encodes CDR1 WSHSY and CDR2 SAAADI. This CDR3 spans 13 amino acids. The trim removed 4 bases at V and 5 bases at J, leaving 4 bases unmatched.